This T cell receptor (beta chain) was obtained from a study of neoadjuvant anti-PD-1 for oral cavity cancer. The overall study: Patients without progression received a fourth nivolumab dose around day 43, then surgical resection on days 50-56.

Here immunoSEQ multiplex PCR was the method, and the copy in TCRdb shows in-frame clones only, minus some. This table has about 14,000 clones, about 73% appearing once. Study-level findings and limits: Only a few patients per response group were TCR-analyzed; validation needed.

Concerning this clone itself: Its antigen is undetermined.

Germline values: CDR1 SGHDT, CDR2 YYEEEE. V was clipped by 4 bases and J by 9 bases; unmatched bases: 11. The CDR3 length is 16 residues. The time point is: after neoadjuvant nivolumab, at surgical resection. Patients had newly diagnosed, untreated stage II-IVA oral cavity squamous cell carcinoma. These oral cavity squamous cell carcinomas were HPV-negative and locally advanced. The origin of this receptor is a person between 40 and 80 years old with oral cavity squamous cell carcinoma. The source was PBMCs, collected after nivolumab (anti-PD-1) treatment. The chain joins TRBV5-6 to TRBJ1-6; TRBD1 agrees at 9 bases. The CDR3 sequence: CASSPDRGRVISPLHF. Written as DNA, the CDR3 is TGTGCCAGCAGCCCGGACAGGGGCCGGGTAATTTCACCCCTCCACTTT.